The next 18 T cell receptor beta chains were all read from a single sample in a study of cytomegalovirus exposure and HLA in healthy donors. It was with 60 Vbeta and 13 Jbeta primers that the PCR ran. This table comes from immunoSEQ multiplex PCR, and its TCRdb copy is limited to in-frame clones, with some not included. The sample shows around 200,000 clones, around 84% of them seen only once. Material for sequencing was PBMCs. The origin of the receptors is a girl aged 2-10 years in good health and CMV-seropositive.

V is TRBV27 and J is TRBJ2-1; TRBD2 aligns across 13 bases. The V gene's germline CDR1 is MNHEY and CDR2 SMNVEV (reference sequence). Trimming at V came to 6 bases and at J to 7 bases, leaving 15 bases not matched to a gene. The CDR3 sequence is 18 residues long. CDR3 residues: CASSPVGTSGTLLNEQFF. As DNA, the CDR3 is TGTGCCAGCAGCCCCGTTGGGACTAGCGGGACCCTCCTAAATGAGCAGTTCTTC.

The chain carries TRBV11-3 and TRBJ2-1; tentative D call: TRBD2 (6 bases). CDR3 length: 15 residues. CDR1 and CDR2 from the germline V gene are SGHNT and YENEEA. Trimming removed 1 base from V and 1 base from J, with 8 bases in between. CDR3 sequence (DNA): TGTGCCAGCAGCTTAGGTGGGGGGTCCTACAATGAGCAGTTCTTC. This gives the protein CASSLGGGSYNEQFF.

The CDR3 region has the DNA TGTGCCAGTAGTCCGTCAGTTGGAAACACCATATATTTT. Its translation is CASSPSVGNTIYF. The V gene is TRBV19, the J gene TRBJ1-3; D unclear. Germline assignment: CDR1 LNHDA and CDR2 SQIVND (reference sequence). This CDR3 region has 13 residues. Between the trimmed V and J ends, which lost 5 bases and 3 bases, there was a span of 8 bases.

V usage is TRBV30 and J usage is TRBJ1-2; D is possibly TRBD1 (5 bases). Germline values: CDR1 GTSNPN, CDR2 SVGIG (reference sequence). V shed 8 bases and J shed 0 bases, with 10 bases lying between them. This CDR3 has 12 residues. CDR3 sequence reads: CAGTLANYGYTF. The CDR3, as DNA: TGTGCCGGGACCCTAGCTAACTATGGCTACACCTTC. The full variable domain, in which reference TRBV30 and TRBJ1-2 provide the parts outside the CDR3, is SQTIHQWPATLVQPVGSPLSLECTVEGTSNPNLYWYRQAAGRGLQLLFYSVGIGQISSEVPQNLSASRPQDRQFILSSKKLLLSDSGFYLCAGTLANYGYTFGSGTRLTVV.

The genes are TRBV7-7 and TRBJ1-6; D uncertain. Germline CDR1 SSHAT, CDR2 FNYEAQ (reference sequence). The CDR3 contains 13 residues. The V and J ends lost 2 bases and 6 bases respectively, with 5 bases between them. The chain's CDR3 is CASSLSTNSPLHF. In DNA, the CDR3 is TGTGCCAGCAGCTTATCTACTAATTCACCCCTCCACTTT.

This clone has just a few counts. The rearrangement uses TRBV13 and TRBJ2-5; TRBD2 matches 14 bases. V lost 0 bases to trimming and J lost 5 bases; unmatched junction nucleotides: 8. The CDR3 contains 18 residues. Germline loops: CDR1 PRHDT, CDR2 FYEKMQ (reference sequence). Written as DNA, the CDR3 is TGTGCCAGCAGCTTAGGCGCGGGGGGACTAGCGGGAGAGGAGACCCAGTACTTC. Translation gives CASSLGAGGLAGEETQYF.

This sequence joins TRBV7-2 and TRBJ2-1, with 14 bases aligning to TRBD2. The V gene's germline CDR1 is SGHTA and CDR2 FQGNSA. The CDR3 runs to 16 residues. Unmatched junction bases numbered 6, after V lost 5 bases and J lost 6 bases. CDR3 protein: CASSTQTSGGANEQFF. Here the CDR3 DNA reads TGTGCCAGCAGCACCCAGACTAGCGGGGGGGCCAATGAGCAGTTCTTC.

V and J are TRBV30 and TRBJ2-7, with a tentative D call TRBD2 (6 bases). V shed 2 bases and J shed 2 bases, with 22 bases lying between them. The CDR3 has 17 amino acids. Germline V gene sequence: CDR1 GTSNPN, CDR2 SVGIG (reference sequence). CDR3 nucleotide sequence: TGTGCCTGGAGTAAACCCACTTTGGGTCGCGGGACCTACGAGCAGTACTTC. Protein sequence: CAWSKPTLGRGTYEQYF.

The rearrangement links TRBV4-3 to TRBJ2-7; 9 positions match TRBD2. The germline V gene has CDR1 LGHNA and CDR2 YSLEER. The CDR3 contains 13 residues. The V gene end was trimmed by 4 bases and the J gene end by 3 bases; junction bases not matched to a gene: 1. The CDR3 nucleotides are TGCGCCAGCAGCCTGACTAGCGGCTACGAGCAGTACTTC. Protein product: CASSLTSGYEQYF.

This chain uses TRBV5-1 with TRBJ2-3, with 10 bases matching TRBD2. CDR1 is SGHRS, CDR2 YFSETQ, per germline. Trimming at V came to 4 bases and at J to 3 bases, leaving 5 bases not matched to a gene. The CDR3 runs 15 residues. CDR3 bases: TGCGCCAGCAGCCCTAGCGGGAGTAATACAGATACGCAGTATTTT. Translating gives CASSPSGSNTDTQYF.

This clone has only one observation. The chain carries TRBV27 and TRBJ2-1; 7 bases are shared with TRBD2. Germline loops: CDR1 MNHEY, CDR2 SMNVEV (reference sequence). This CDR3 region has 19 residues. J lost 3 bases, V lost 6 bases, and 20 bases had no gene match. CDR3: CASSSTSRGLVTYYNEQFF. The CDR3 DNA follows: TGTGCCAGCAGCTCTACTTCCCGCGGACTAGTAACGTACTACAATGAGCAGTTCTTC.

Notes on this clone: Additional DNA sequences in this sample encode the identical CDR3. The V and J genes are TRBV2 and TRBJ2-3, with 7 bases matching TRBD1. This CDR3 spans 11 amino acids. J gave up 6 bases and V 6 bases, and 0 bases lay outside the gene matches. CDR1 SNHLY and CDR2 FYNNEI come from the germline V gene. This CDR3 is CASSRGDTQYF. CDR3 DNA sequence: TGTGCCAGCAGCAGGGGGGATACGCAGTATTTT.

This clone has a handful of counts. The CDR3 DNA sequence: TGTGCCAGCAGTCCCGGGGTGGAGGGGACTGAAGCTTTCTTT. Translated: CASSPGVEGTEAFF. The rearrangement joins TRBV6-1 to TRBJ1-1; TRBD1 is a possible D gene (5 bases). The CDR3 spans 14 residues. The V end was cut by 5 bases, the J end by 5 bases, with 15 bases between. Germline assignment: CDR1 MNHNS and CDR2 SASEGT.

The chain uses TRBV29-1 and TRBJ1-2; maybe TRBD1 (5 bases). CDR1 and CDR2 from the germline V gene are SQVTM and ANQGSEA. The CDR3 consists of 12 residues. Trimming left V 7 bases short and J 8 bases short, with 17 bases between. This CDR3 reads CSASTVKNGYTF. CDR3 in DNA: TGCAGCGCATCGACAGTGAAGAACGGCTACACCTTC. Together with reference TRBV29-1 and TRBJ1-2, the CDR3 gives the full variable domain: SAVISQKPSRDICQRGTSLTIQCQVDSQVTMMFWYRQQPGQSLTLIATANQGSEATYESGFVIDKFPISRPNLTFSTLTVSNMSPEDSSIYLCSASTVKNGYTFGSGTRLTVV.

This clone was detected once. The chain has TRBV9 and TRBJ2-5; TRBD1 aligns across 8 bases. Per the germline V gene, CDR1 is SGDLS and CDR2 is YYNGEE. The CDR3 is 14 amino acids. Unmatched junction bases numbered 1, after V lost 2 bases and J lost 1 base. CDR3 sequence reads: CASSVQGAQETQYF. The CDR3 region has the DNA TGTGCCAGCAGCGTTCAGGGGGCCCAAGAGACCCAGTACTTC.

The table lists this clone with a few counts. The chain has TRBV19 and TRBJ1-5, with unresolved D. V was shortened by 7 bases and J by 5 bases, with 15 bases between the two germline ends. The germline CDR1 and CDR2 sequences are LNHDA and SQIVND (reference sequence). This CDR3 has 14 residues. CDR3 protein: CASKLRESHQPQHF. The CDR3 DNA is TGTGCCAGTAAGCTGAGGGAGAGCCATCAGCCCCAGCATTTT. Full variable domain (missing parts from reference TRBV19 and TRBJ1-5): DGGITQSPKYLFRKEGQNVTLSCEQNLNHDAMYWYRQDPGQGLRLIYYSQIVNDFQKGDIAEGYSVSREKKESFPLTVTSAQKNPTAFYLCASKLRESHQPQHFGDGTRLSIL.

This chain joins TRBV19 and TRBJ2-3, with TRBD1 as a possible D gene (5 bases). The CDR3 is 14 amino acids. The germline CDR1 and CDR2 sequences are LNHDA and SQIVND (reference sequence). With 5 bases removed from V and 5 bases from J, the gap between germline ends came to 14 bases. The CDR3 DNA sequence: TGTGCCAGTAGTGAGGAAGGGGTGGGAGATACGCAGTATTTT. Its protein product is CASSEEGVGDTQYF.

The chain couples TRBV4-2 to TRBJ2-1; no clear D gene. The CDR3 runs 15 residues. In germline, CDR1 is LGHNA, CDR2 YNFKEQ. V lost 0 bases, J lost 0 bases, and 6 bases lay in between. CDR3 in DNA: TGTGCCAGCAGCCAAGATCCTTACTCCTACAATGAGCAGTTCTTC. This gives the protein CASSQDPYSYNEQFF.